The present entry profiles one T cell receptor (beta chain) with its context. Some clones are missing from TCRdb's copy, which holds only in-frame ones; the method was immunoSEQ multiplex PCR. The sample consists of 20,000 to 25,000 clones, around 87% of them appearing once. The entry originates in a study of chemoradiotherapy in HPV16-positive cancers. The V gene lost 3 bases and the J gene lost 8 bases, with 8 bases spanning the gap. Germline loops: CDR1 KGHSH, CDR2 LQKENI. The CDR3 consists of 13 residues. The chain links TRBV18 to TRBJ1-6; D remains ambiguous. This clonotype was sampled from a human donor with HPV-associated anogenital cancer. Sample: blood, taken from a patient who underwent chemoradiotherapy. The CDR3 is CASSPNYYSPLHF. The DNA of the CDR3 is TGTGCCAGCTCACCGAATTACTATTCACCCCTCCACTTT.